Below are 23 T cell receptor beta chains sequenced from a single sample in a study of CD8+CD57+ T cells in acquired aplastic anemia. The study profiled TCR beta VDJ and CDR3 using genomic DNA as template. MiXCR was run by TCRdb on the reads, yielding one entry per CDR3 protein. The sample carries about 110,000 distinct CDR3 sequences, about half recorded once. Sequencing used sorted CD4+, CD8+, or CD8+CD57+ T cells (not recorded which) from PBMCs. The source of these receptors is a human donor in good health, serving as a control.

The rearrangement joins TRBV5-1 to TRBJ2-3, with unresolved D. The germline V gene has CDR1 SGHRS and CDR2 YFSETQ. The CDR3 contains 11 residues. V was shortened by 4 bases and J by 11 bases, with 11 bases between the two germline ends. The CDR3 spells CASSVSDEQYF. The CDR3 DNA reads TGCGCCAGCAGCGTCTCCGATGAGCAGTATTTT. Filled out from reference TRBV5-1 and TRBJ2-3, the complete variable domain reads KAGVTQTPRYLIKTRGQQVTLSCSPISGHRSVSWYQQTPGQGLQFLFEYFSETQRNKGNFPGRFSGRQFSNSRSEMNVSTLELGDSALYLCASSVSDEQYFGPGTRLTVL.

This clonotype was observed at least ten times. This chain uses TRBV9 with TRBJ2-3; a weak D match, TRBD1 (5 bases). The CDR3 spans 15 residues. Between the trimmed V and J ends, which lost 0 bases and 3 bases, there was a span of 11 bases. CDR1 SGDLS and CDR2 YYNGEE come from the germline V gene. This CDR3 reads CASSVEGVRTDTQYF. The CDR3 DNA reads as TGTGCCAGCAGCGTAGAAGGGGTGAGAACAGATACGCAGTATTTT.

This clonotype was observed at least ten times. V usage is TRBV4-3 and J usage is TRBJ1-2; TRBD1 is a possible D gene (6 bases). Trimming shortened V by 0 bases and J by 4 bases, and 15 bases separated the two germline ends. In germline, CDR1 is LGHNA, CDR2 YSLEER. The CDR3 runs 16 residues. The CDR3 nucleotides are TGCGCCAGCAGCCAAGAGCTGGGGGCGACGGGCTATGGCTACACCTTC. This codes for CASSQELGATGYGYTF.

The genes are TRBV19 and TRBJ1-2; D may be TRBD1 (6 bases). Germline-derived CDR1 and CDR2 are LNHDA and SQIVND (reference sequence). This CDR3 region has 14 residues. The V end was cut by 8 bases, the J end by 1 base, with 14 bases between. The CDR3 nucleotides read TGTGCCAGTGAAGGACAGCAAATTAACTATGGCTACACCTTC. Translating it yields CASEGQQINYGYTF.

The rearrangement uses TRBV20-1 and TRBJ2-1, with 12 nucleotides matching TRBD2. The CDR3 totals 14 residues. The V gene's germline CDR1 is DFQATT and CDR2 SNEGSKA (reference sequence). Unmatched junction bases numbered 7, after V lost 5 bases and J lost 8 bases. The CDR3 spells CSAPRTSGADEQFF. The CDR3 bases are TGCAGTGCTCCCAGGACTAGCGGGGCGGATGAGCAGTTCTTC.

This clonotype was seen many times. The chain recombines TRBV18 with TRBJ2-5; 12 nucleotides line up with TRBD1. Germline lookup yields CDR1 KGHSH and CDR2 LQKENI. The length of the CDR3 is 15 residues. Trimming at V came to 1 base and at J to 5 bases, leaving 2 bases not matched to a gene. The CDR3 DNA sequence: TGTGCCAGCTCACCACGGGACAGGGGGCCGGAGACCCAGTACTTC. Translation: CASSPRDRGPETQYF. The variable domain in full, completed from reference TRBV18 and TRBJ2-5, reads NAGVMQNPRHLVRRRGQEARLRCSPMKGHSHVYWYRQLPEEGLKFMVYLQKENIIDESGMPKERFSAEFPKEGPSILRIQQVVRGDSAAYFCASSPRDRGPETQYFGPGTRLLVL.

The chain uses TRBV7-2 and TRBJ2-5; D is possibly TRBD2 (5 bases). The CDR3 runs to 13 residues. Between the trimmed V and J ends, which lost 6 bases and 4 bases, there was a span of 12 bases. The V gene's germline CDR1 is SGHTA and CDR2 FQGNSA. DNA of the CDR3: TGTGCCAGCAGTCGGGGAGACCGAGAGACCCAGTACTTC. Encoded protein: CASSRGDRETQYF.

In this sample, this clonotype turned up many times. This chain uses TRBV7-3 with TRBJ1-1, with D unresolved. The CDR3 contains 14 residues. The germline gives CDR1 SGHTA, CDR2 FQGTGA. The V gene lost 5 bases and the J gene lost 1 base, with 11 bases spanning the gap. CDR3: CASSLYARNTEAFF. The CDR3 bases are TGTGCCAGCAGCCTTTACGCTCGGAACACTGAAGCTTTCTTT.

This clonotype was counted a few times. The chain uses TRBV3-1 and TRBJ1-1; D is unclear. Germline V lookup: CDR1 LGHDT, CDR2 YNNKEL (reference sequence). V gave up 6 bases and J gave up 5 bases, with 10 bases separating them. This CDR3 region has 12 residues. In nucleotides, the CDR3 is TGTGCCAGCAGTCTCGGGGAGACTGAAGCTTTCTTT. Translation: CASSLGETEAFF.

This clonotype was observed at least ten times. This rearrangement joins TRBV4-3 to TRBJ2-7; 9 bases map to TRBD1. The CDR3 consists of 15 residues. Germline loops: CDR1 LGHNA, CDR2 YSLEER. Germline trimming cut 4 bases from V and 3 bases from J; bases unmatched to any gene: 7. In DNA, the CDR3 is TGCGCCAGCAGCCGGGACAGGGTCCCGCTCTACGAGCAGTACTTC. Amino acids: CASSRDRVPLYEQYF.

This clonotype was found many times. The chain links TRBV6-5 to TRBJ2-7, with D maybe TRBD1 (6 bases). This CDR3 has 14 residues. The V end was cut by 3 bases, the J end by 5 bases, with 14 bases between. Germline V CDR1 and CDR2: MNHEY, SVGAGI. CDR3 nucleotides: TGTGCCAGCAGTTATTCACAGGGTGGCAACGAGCAGTACTTC. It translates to CASSYSQGGNEQYF.

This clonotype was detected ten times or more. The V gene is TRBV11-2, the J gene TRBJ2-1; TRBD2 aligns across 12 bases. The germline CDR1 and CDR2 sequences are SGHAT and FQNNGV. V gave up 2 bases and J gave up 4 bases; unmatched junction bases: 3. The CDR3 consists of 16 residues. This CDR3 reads CASSLLAGGQYNEQFF. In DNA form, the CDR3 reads TGTGCCAGCAGCTTACTAGCGGGGGGGCAATACAATGAGCAGTTCTTC.

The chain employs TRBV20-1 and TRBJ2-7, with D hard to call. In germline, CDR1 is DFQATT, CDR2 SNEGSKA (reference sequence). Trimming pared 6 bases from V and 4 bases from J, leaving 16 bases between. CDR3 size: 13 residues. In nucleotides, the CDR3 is TGCAGTGCAACACCAGGTTTGTCTTACGAGCAGTACTTC. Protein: CSATPGLSYEQYF.

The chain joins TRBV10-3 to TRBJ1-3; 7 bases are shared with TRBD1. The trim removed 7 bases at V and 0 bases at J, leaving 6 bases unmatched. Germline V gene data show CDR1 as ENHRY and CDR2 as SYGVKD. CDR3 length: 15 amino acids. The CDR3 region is CAITRDRSSGNTIYF. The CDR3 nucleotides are TGTGCCATCACCCGGGACAGATCCTCTGGAAACACCATATATTTT.

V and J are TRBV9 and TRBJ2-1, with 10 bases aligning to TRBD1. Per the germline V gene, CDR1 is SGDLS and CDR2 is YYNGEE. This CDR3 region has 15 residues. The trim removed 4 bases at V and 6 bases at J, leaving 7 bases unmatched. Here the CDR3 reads CASSPGGTGANEQFF. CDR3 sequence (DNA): TGTGCCAGCAGCCCGGGAGGGACAGGGGCCAATGAGCAGTTCTTC.

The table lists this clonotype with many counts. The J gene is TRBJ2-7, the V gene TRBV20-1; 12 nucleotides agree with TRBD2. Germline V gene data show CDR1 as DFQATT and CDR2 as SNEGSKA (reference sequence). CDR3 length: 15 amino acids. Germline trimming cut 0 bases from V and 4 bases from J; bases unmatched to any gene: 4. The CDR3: CSARDPGLAGYEQYF. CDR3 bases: TGCAGTGCTAGAGACCCCGGACTAGCGGGGTACGAGCAGTACTTC.

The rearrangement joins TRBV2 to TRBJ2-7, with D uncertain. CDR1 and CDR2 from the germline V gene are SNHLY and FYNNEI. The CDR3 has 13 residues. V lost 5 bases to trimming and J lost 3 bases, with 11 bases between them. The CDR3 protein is CASSSSQVYEQYF. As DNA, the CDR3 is TGTGCCAGCAGTTCATCTCAGGTCTACGAGCAGTACTTC.

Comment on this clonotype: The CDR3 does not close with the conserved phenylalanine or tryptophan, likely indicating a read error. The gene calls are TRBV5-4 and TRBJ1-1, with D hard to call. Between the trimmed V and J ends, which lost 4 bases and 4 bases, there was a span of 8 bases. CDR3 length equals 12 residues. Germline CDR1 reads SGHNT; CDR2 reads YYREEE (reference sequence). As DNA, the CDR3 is TGTGCCAGCAGCCCCTCGGGCACTGAAGCTTTCCTT. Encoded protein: CASSPSGTEAFL.

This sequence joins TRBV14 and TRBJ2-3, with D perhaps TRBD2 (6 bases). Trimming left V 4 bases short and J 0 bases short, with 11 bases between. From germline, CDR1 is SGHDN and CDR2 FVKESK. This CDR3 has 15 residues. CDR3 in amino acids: CASSLGGLSTDTQYF. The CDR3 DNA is TGTGCCAGCAGCCTCGGGGGACTGAGCACAGATACGCAGTATTTT. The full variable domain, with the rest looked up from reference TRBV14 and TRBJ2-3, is EAGVTQFPSHSVIEKGQTVTLRCDPISGHDNLYWYRRVMGKEIKFLLHFVKESKQDESGMPNNRFLAERTGGTYSTLKVQPAELEDSGVYFCASSLGGLSTDTQYFGPGTRLTVL.

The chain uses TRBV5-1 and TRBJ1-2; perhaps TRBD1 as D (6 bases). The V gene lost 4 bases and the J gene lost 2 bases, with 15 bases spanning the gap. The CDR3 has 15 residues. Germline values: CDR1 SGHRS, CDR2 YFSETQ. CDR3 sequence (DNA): TGCGCCAGCAGCCCCAGGGACACCACCAACTATGGCTACACCTTC. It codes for CASSPRDTTNYGYTF.

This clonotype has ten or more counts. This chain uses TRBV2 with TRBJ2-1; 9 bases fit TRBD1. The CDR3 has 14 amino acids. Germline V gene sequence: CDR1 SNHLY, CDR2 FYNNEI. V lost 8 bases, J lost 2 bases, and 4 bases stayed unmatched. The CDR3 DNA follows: TGTGCCAGCGTAGGGACAGGGCCCTACAATGAGCAGTTCTTC. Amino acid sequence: CASVGTGPYNEQFF.

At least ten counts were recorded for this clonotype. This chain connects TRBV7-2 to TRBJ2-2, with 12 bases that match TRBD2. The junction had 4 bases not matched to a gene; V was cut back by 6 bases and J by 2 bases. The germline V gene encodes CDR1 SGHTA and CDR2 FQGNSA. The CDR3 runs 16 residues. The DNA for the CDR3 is TGTGCCAGCAGGCCGACTAGCGGGGGAAACACCGGGGAGCTGTTTTTT. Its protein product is CASRPTSGGNTGELFF.

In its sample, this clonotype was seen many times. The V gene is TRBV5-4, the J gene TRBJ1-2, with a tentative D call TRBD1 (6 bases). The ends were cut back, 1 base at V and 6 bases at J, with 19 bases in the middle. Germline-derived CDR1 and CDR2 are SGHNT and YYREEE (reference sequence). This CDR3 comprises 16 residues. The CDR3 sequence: CASSLIHRVTTDGYTF. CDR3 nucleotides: TGTGCCAGCAGCTTGATCCACAGGGTTACCACCGATGGCTACACCTTC.